This T cell receptor beta chain was obtained from a study of CD8 T cells in Susac syndrome. An input of 0.5 to 1 ug of RNA was subjected to reverse transcription using random hexamers. Using its own MiXCR run on the immunoSEQ multiplex PCR reads, TCRdb lists one record per CDR3 protein. This table holds approximately 190,000 distinct CDR3 sequences, approximately 95% found once. The sequence derives from a human donor in good health. Specimen: CD4+ T cells from PBMCs.

As DNA, the CDR3 is TGTGCCAGCAGCTTTCACAGGGGTTCTGGGGCCAACGTCCTGACTTTC. It yields the protein CASSFHRGSGANVLTF. The V and J genes are TRBV5-6 and TRBJ2-6; 7 bases are a match to TRBD1. Trimming cost V 2 bases and J 1 base; bases outside gene matches: 3. CDR1 SGHDT and CDR2 YYEEEE come from the germline V gene. The CDR3 spans 16 residues.